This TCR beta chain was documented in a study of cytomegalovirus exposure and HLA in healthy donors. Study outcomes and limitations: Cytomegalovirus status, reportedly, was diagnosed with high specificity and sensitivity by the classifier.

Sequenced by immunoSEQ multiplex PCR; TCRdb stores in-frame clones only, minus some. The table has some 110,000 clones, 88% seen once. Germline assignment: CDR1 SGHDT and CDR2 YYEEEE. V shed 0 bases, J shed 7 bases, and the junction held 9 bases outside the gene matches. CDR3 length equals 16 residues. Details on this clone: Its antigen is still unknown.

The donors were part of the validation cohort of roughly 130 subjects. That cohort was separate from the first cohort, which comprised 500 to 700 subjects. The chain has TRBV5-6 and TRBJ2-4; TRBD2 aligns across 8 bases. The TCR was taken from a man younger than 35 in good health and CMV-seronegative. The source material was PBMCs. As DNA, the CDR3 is TGTGCCAGCAGCTTGGTCGGGGGGGCCGGATCCAACATTCAGTACTTC. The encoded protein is CASSLVGGAGSNIQYF.